The clone carrying this TCR beta chain was picked up many times. Its antigen is not known. Germline V lookup: CDR1 WNHNN, CDR2 SYGVQD (reference sequence). The germline V and J ends were trimmed by 4 bases and 0 bases, with 8 bases remaining between them. The CDR3 length is 14 residues. TCRdb redid the calling of the 5' RACE reads with MiXCR, one entry per CDR3 protein. The table has 1,800,000 or so distinct CDR3 sequences, around 33% seen once. This sample is drawn from a study of identical twins. Study outcomes and limitations: Zero-insertion analyses might be partly confounded by invariant T cells like MAIT and iNKT. Twins' excess sharing was less marked for out-of-frame beta sequences. In cord blood, abundant beta clonotypes had fewer insertions; memory showed no trend.

The V gene is TRBV10-1, the J gene TRBJ2-3; D not resolved. Sequencing was done on a sample of cord blood. This TCR was recovered from a newborn girl in good health. Here the CDR3 DNA reads TGCGCCAGCAGTGTCCTGGCTAGCACAGATACGCAGTATTTT. Encoded protein: CASSVLASTDTQYF.